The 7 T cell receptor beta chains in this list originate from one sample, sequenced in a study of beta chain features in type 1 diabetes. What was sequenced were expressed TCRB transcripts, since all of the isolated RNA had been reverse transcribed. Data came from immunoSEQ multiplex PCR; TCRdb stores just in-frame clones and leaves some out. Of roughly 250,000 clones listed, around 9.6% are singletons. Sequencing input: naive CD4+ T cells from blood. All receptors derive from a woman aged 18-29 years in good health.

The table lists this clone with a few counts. In nucleotides, the CDR3 is TGTGCCAGTATCGCGGGACAGCGGAACACTGAAGCTTTCTTT. It yields the protein CASIAGQRNTEAFF. The chain is built from TRBV19 and TRBJ1-1; 7 bases are shared with TRBD1. The CDR3 is made up of 14 amino acids. In germline, CDR1 is LNHDA, CDR2 SQIVND (reference sequence). After removal of 7 bases from V and 1 base from J, the junction contained 6 bases not matched to a gene.

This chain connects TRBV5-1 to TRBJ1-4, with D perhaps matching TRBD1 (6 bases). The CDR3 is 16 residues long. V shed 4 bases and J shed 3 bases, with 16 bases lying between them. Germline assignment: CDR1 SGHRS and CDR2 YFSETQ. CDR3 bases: TGCGCCAGCAGCCCGGATAACAGGGTAGCTAATGAAAAACTGTTTTTT. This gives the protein CASSPDNRVANEKLFF.

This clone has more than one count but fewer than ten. The DNA for the CDR3 is TGTGCCAGCAGTTCCCTCGGGGGAAGCAACACTGAAGCTTTCTTT. It specifies CASSSLGGSNTEAFF. The chain is built from TRBV14 and TRBJ1-1; maybe TRBD1 (5 bases). Between the trimmed V and J ends, which lost 6 bases and 2 bases, there was a span of 16 bases. Germline V gene lookup returns CDR1 SGHDN and CDR2 FVKESK. The length of the CDR3 is 15 residues. Using reference TRBV14 and TRBJ1-1 for the parts outside the CDR3, the full variable domain is EAGVTQFPSHSVIEKGQTVTLRCDPISGHDNLYWYRRVMGKEIKFLLHFVKESKQDESGMPNNRFLAERTGGTYSTLKVQPAELEDSGVYFCASSSLGGSNTEAFFGQGTRLTVV.

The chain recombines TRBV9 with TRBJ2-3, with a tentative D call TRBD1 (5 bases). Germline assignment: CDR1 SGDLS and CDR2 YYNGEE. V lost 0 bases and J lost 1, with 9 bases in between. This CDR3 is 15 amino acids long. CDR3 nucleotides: TGTGCCAGCAGCGTAGTAGGCAGGGGCACAGATACGCAGTATTTT. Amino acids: CASSVVGRGTDTQYF.

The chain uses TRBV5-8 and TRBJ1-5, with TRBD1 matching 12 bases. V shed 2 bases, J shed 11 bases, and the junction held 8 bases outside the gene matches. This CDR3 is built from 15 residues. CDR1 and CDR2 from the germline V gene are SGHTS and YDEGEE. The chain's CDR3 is CASSLGTGGLWAQHF. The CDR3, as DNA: TGTGCCAGCAGCTTAGGGACAGGGGGCCTCTGGGCCCAGCATTTT.

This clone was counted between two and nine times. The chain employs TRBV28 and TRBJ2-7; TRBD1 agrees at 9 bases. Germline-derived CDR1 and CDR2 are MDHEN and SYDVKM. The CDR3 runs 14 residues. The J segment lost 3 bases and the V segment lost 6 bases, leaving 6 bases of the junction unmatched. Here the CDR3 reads CASRGTGRIYEQYF. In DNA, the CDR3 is TGTGCCAGCAGGGGGACAGGGAGGATCTACGAGCAGTACTTC.

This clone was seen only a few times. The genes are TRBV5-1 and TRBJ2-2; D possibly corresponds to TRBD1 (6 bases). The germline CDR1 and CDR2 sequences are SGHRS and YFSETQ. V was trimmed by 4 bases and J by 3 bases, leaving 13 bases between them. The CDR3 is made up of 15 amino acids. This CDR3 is CASSVRTVDTGELFF. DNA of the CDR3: TGCGCCAGCAGCGTCCGGACAGTGGACACCGGGGAGCTGTTTTTT.